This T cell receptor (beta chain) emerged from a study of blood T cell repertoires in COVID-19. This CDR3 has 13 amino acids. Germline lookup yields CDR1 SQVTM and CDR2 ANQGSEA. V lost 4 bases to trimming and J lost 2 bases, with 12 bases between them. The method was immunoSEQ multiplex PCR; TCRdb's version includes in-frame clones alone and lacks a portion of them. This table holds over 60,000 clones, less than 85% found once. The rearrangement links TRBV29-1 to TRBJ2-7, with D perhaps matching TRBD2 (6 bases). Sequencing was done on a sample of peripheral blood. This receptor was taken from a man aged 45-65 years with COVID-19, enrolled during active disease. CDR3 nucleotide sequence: TGCAGCGTTGTTTGGAGGGACGCCTACGAGCAGTACTTC. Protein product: CSVVWRDAYEQYF.